This T cell receptor (beta chain) is from a study of shared clonotypes between healthy human individuals. The table came from immunoSEQ multiplex PCR; TCRdb's copy has only in-frame clones and leaves some out. The data contain more than 2 million clones, around 95% of them singletons. The CDR3 contains 13 residues. Trimming cost V 1 base and J 2 bases, with 7 bases left between them. Per germline, CDR1 GTSNPN and CDR2 SVGIG (reference sequence). In the naive CD8 group, cells lacked CD45RO and were positively selected for CCR7, so terminally differentiated effector memory CD45RA+ cells were left out. The sequenced material came from naive CD8+ T cells from PBMCs. The receptor was derived from a man between 18 and 35 years old in good health. Some clones in this sample may be carry-over from other donors' samples. The V call is TRBV30, the J call TRBJ2-3; D gene uncertain. Here the CDR3 DNA reads TGTGCCTGGAGTGGTCCGAACACAGATACGCAGTATTTT. Protein: CAWSGPNTDTQYF.